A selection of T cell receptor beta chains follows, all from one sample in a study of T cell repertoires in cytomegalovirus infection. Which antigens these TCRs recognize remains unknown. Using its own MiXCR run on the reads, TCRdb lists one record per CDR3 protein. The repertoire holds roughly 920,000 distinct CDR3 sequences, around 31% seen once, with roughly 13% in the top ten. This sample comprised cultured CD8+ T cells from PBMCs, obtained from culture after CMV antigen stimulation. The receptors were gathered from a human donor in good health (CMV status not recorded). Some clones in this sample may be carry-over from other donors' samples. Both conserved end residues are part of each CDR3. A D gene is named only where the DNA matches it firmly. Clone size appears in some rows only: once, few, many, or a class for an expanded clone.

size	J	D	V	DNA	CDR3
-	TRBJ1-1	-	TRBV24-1	TGTGCCACCAGTGCGACTAGAGGAACTGAAGCTTTCTTT	CATSATRGTEAFF
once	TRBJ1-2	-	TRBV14	TGTGCCAGCAGCCCTGGGGCAGGGATTGACTATGGCTACACCTTC	CASSPGAGIDYGYTF
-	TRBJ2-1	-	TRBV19	TGTGCCAGTACCCCAGGGTTGGGTTGGCCTGCGCAGTTCTTC	CASTPGLGWPAQFF
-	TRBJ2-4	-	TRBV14	TGTGCCAGCAGCCAAGCTGGCTGGAACATTCAGTACTTC	CASSQAGWNIQYF
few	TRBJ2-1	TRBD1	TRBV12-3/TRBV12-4	TGTGCCAGCAACCAAGGGACAGGGGATGAGCAGTTCTTC	CASNQGTGDEQFF
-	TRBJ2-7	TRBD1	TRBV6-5	TGTGTCAGCAGCAGCGACAGGGGCTACGAGCAGTACTTC	CVSSSDRGYEQYF
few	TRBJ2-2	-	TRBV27	TGTGCCAGTCAGAGTACCGGGGAGCTGTTTTTT	CASQSTGELFF
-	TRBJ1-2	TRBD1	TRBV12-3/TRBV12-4	TGTGCCAGCAGTCAATTGACAGGGGGCGACTATGGCTACACCTTC	CASSQLTGGDYGYTF
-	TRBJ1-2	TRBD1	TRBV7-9	TGTGCCAGCAGCTTAGCGACAGGGGAGTCGGATGGCTACACCTTC	CASSLATGESDGYTF
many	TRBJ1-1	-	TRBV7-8	TGTGCCAGCAGCGGAGCGGGGGGCGCGGCCCCCCCTTTCTTT	CASSGAGGAAPPFF
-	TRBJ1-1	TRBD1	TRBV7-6	TGTGCCAGCACCCCACAGGGGGCTCCAGATGGAGCTTTCTTT	CASTPQGAPDGAFF
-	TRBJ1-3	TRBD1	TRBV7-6	TGTGCCAGCAGCTCAACCGGGACAGGGGGGTTTGGCTCTGGAAACACCATATATTTT	CASSSTGTGGFGSGNTIYF
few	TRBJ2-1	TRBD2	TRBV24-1	TGTGCCACCGCCAAGCGGGGCTCCAGGAACAATGAGCAGTTCTTC	CATAKRGSRNNEQFF
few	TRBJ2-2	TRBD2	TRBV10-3	TGTGCCATCAGGGTCCTGGGGACTAGCGGGGAGAACACCGGGGAGCTGTTTTTT	CAIRVLGTSGENTGELFF
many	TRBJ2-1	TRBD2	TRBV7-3	TGTGCCAGCAGCTTACTAGCGGGGGCGTACAATGAGCAGTTCTTC	CASSLLAGAYNEQFF
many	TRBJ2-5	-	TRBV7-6	TGTGCCAGCAGCTTATACGGGGGGCTGCCGTACCAAGAGACCCAGTACTTC	CASSLYGGLPYQETQYF
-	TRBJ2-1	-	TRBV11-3	TGTGCCAGCAGCTTAGATAAGGAGGGGGGCAGTGAGCAGTTCTTC	CASSLDKEGGSEQFF
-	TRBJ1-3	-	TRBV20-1	TGCAGTGCTCCACACAGGGATTCTGGAAACACCATATATTTT	CSAPHRDSGNTIYF
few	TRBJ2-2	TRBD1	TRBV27	TGTGCCAGCAGTTTATCTCGGACAGGGGGCGCTTCCGGGGAGCTGTTTTTT	CASSLSRTGGASGELFF
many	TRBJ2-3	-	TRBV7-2	TGTGCCAGCAGCCTCGCGATCGGGGGCGGCTCAGATACGCAGTATTTT	CASSLAIGGGSDTQYF
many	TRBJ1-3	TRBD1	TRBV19	TGTGCCAGTAGCTTCGGACAGGGATTTGGAAACACCATATATTTT	CASSFGQGFGNTIYF
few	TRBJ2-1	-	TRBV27	TGTGCCAGCAGTTCCCAAGGGGGGGCTAAGAGAAATGAGCAGTTCTTC	CASSSQGGAKRNEQFF
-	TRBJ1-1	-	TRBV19	TGTGCCAGTACCCCGACTCTCCTCGACGCAGTCACTGAAGCTTTCTTT	CASTPTLLDAVTEAFF
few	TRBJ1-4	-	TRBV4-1	TGCGCCAGCAGCCAAGGATATGGGTTATCTAATGAAAAACTGTTTTTT	CASSQGYGLSNEKLFF
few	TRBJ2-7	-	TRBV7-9	TGTGCCAGCAGTCACATCAGGGGTTCGGCCTACGAGCAGTACTTC	CASSHIRGSAYEQYF
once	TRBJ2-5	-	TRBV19	TGTGTCAGTAGTTTGGCCACCAGGGAGACCCAGTACTTC	CVSSLATRETQYF
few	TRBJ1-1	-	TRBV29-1	TGCAGCGCCGAAGGGGGAAGCACTGAAGCTTTCTTT	CSAEGGSTEAFF
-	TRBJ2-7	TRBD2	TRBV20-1	TGCAGTGCTAGAAATTTCCGTAGCGGGACCTACGAGCAGTACTTC	CSARNFRSGTYEQYF
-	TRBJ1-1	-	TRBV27	TGTGCCAGCCTGGAGGGGGTGAACACTGAAGCTTTCTTT	CASLEGVNTEAFF
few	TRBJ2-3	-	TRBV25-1	TGTGCCAGCAGTGAATTAACGTCGATTGGGGACGATACGCAGTATTTT	CASSELTSIGDDTQYF
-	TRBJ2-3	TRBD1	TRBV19	TGTGCCAGTAGTCGGACAGGGCTGGCAGGCACAGATACGCAGTATTTT	CASSRTGLAGTDTQYF
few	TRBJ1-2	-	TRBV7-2	TGTGCCAGCAGCTTCGTGGGGGGGGAAGGCTACACCTTC	CASSFVGGEGYTF
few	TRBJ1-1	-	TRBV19	TGTGCCAGTAGTACGTACCAGGATTCTGAAGCTTTCTTT	CASSTYQDSEAFF
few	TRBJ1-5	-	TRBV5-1	TGCGCCAGCAGCACGGACCCGGTGGGACAGCCCCAGCATTTT	CASSTDPVGQPQHF
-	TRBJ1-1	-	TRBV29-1	TGCAGCGTCGCAATCTTTTGGCAGAAGAACACTGAAGCTTTCTTT	CSVAIFWQKNTEAFF
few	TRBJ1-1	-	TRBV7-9	TGTGCCAGCAGCTTCCCGATACAGGGATCCACTGAAGCTTTCTTT	CASSFPIQGSTEAFF
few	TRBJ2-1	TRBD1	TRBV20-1	TGCAGTGCTAGAGATCGACAGGGGAGGTACAATGAGCAGTTCTTC	CSARDRQGRYNEQFF
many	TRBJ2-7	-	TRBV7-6	TGTGCCAGCAGCTTAGGACAGGCGACGATCTACGAGCAGTACTTC	CASSLGQATIYEQYF
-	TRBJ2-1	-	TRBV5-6	TGTGCCAGCAGCCCTCCGGGGGCGGTGATATACAATGAGCAGTTCTTC	CASSPPGAVIYNEQFF
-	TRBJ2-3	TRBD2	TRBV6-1	TGTGCCATCGGACTAGCGGGGGGCACAGATACGCAGTATTTT	CAIGLAGGTDTQYF
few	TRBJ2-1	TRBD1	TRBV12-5	TGTGCTAGTGGTTTCACCCCCGGGACAGCGAGCTCCTACAATGAGCAGTTCTTC	CASGFTPGTASSYNEQFF
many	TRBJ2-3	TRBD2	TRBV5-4	TGTGCCAGCAGCTTGTATCCTAGCGGGGGAGCAGATACGCAGTATTTT	CASSLYPSGGADTQYF
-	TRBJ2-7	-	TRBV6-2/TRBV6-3	TGTGCCAGTCAGGGGGGCGAGCAGTACTTC	CASQGGEQYF
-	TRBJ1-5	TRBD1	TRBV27	TGTGCCAGCAGGGGGACAGGGGGCTTCAATCAGCCCCAGCATTTT	CASRGTGGFNQPQHF
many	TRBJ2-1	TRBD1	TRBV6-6	TGTGCCAGCACCATCCAGGGGGAGCGATCTCCCTACAATGAGCAGTTCTTC	CASTIQGERSPYNEQFF
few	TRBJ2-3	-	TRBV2	TGTGCCGTACTAGGAGATACGCAGTATTTT	CAVLGDTQYF
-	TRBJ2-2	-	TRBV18	TGTGCCAGCTCACCAGAAGCGCCTTCTACCGGGGAGCTGTTTTTT	CASSPEAPSTGELFF
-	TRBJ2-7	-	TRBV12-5	TGTGCTAGTGGTCTCTCAGGGTTTGAGCAGTACTTC	CASGLSGFEQYF
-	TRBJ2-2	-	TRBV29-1	TGCAGCGCTCACTCGGGACAAAACGGGGAGCTGTTTTTT	CSAHSGQNGELFF
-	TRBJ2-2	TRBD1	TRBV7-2	TGTGCCAGCAGCCCGGGACAGGGGGATCAGCCGAACACCGGGGAGCTGTTTTTT	CASSPGQGDQPNTGELFF